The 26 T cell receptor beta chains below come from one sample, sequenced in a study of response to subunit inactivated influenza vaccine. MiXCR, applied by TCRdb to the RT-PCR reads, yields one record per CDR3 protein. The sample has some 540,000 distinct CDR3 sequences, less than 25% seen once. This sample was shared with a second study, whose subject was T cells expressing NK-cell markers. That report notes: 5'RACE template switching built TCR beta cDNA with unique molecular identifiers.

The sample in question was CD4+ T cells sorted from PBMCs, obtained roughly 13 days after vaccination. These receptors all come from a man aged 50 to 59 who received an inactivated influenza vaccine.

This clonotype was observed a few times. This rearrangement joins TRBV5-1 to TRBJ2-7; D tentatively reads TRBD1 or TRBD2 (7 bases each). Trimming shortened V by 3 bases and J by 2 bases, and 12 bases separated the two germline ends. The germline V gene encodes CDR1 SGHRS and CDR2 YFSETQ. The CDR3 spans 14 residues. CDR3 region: CASSSTGTTYEQYF. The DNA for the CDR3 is TGCGCCAGCAGCTCGACAGGGACTACCTACGAGCAGTACTTC.

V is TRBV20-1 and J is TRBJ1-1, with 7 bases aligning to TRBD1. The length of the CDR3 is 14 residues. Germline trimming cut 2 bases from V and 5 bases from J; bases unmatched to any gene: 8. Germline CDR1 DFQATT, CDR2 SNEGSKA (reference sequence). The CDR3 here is CSARSQGRETEAFF. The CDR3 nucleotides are TGCAGTGCTAGATCACAGGGGCGTGAGACTGAAGCTTTCTTT.

The CDR3: CASSPTGSGLYGYTF. The CDR3 DNA follows: TGCGCCAGCAGCCCAACAGGGAGCGGCCTCTATGGCTACACCTTC. This chain connects TRBV5-1 to TRBJ1-2; tentative D call: TRBD1 (6 bases). V dropped 4 bases and J dropped 4 bases, with 17 bases sitting between them. This CDR3 is 15 amino acids long. Per the germline V gene, CDR1 is SGHRS and CDR2 is YFSETQ.

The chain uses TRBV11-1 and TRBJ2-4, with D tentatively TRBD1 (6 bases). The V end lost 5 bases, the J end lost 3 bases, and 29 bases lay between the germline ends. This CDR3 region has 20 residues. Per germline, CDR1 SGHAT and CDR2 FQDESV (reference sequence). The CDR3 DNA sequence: TGTGCCAGCAGCGTAGGTGGCTTATCCGGGACATGGGGGCACAAAAACATTCAGTACTTC. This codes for CASSVGGLSGTWGHKNIQYF. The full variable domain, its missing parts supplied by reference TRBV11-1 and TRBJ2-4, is EAEVAQSPRYKITEKSQAVAFWCDPISGHATLYWYRQILGQGPELLVQFQDESVVDDSQLPKDRFSAERLKGVDSTLKIQPAELGDSAMYLCASSVGGLSGTWGHKNIQYFGAGTRLSVL.

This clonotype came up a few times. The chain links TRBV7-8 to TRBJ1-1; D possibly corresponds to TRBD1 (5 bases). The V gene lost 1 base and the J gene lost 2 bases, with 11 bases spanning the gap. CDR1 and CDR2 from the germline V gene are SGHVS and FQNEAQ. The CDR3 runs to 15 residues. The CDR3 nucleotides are TGTGCCAGCAGCTTAGAGGCAGGGCTAAACACTGAAGCTTTCTTT. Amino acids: CASSLEAGLNTEAFF. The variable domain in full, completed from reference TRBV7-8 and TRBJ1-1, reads GAGVSQSPRYKVAKRGQDVALRCDPISGHVSLFWYQQALGQGPEFLTYFQNEAQLDKSGLPSDRFFAERPEGSVSTLKIQRTQQEDSAVYLCASSLEAGLNTEAFFGQGTRLTVV.

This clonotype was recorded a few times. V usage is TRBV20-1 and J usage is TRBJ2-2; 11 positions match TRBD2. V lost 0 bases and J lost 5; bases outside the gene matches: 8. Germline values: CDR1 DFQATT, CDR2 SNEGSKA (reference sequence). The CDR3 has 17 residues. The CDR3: CSARDPTSGGGTGELFF. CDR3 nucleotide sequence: TGCAGTGCTAGAGATCCCACTAGCGGGGGAGGTACCGGGGAGCTGTTTTTT.

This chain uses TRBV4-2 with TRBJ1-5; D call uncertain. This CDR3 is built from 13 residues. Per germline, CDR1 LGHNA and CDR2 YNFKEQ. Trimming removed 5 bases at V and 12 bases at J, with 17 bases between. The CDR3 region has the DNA TGTGCCAGCAGCTCCGGGTCCCTTGAGGGCCAGCATTTT. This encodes CASSSGSLEGQHF.

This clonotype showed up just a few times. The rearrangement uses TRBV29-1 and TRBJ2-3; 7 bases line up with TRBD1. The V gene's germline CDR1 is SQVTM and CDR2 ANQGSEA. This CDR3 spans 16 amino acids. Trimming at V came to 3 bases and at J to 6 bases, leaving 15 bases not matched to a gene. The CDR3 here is CSVDRSGGVSVDTQYF. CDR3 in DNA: TGCAGCGTTGACCGTTCAGGGGGAGTGAGTGTGGATACGCAGTATTTT.

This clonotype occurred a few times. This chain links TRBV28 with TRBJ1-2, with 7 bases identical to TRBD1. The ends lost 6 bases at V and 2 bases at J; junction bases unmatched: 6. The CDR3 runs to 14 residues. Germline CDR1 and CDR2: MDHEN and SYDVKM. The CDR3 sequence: CASSWDSLNYGYTF. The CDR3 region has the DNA TGTGCCAGCAGCTGGGACAGCCTAAACTATGGCTACACCTTC.

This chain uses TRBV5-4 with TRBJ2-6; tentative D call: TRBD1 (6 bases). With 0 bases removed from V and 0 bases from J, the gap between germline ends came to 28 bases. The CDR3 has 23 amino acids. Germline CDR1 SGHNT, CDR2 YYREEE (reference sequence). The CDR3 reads CASSLVARDTREARNSGANVLTF. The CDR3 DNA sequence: TGTGCCAGCAGCTTGGTCGCCCGGGACACCCGAGAAGCCAGAAACTCTGGGGCCAACGTCCTGACTTTC. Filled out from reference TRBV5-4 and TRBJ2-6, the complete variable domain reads ETGVTQSPTHLIKTRGQQVTLRCSSQSGHNTVSWYQQALGQGPQFIFQYYREEENGRGNFPPRFSGLQFPNYSSELNVNALELDDSALYLCASSLVARDTREARNSGANVLTFGAGSRLTVL.

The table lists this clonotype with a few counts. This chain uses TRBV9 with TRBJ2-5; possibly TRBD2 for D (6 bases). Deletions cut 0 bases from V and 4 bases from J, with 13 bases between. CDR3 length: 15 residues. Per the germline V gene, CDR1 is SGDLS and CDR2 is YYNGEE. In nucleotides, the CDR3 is TGTGCCAGCAGCGTAGGTACTAGCCGGGTAGAGACCCAGTACTTC. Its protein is CASSVGTSRVETQYF.

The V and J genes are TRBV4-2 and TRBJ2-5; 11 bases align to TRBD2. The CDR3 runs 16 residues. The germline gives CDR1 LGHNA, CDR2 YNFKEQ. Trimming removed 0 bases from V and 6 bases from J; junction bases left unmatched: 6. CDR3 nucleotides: TGTGCCAGCAGCCAAGATCTTATAGCGGGGGGGAAGACCCAGTACTTC. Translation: CASSQDLIAGGKTQYF.

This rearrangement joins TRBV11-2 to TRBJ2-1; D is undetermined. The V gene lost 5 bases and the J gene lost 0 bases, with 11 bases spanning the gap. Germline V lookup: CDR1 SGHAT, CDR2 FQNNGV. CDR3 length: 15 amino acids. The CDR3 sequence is CASSAQESSYNEQFF. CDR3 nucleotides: TGTGCCAGCAGCGCACAAGAGAGCTCCTACAATGAGCAGTTCTTC.

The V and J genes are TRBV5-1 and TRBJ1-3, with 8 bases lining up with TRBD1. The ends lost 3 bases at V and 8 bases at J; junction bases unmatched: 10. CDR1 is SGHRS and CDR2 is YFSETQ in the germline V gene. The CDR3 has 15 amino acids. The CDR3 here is CASSWRTGSGDTIYF. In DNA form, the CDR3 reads TGCGCCAGCAGCTGGCGGACAGGGTCGGGAGACACCATATATTTT.

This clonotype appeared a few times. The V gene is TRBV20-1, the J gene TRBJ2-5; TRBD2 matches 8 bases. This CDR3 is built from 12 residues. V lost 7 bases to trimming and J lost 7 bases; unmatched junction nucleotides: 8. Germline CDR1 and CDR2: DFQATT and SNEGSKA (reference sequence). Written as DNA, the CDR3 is TGCAGTGGACTAGCGTCCTTCAGGACCCAGTACTTC. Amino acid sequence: CSGLASFRTQYF.

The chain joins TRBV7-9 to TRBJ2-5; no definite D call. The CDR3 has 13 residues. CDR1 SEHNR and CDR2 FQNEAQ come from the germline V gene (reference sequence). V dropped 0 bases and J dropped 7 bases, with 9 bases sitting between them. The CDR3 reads CASSLAGDGTQYF. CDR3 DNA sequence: TGTGCCAGCAGCTTAGCAGGTGATGGGACCCAGTACTTC.

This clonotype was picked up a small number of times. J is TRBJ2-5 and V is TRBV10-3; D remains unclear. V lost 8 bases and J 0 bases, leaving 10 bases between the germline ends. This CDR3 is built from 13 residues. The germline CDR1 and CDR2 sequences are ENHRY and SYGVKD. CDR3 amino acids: CAIRSEYQETQYF. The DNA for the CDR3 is TGTGCCATCCGAAGCGAGTACCAAGAGACCCAGTACTTC.

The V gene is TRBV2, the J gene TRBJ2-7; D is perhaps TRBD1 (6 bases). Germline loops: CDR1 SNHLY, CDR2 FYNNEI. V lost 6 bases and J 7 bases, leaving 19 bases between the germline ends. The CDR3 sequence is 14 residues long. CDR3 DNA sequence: TGTGCCAGCAGGGTGATGGGGGCTTCGGGGGAGCAGTACTTC. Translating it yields CASRVMGASGEQYF.

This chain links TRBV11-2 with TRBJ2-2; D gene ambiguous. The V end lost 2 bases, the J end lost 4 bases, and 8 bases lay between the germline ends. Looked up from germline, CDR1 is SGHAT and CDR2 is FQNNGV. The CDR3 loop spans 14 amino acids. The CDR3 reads CASSLSRPTGELFF. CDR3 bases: TGTGCCAGCAGCTTAAGCAGGCCCACCGGGGAGCTGTTTTTT.

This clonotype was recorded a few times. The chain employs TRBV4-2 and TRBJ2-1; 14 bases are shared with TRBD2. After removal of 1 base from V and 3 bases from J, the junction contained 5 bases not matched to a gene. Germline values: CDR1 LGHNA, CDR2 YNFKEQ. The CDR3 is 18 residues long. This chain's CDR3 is CASSQAMGLAGVYNEQFF. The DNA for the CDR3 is TGTGCCAGCAGCCAAGCAATGGGACTAGCGGGAGTCTACAATGAGCAGTTCTTC.

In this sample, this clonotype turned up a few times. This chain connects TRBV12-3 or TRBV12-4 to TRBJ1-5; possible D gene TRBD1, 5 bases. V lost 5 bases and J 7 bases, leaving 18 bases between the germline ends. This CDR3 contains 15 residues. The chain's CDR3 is CASSLGTGGWQPQHF. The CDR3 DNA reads TGTGCCAGCAGTCTAGGGACGGGGGGTTGGCAGCCCCAGCATTTT.

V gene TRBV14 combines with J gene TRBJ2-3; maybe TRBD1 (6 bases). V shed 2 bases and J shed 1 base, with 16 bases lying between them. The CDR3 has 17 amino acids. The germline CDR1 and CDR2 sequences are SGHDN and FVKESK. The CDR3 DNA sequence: TGTGCCAGCAGCCAAAAGTACGGGACATCCGGCACAGATACGCAGTATTTT. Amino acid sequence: CASSQKYGTSGTDTQYF. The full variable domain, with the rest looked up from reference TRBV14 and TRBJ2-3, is EAGVTQFPSHSVIEKGQTVTLRCDPISGHDNLYWYRRVMGKEIKFLLHFVKESKQDESGMPNNRFLAERTGGTYSTLKVQPAELEDSGVYFCASSQKYGTSGTDTQYFGPGTRLTVL.

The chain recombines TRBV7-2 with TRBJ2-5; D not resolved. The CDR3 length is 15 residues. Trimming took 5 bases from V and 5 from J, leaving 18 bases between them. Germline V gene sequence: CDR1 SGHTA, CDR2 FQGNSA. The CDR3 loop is CASSPMTVAWETQYF. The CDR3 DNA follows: TGTGCCAGCAGCCCTATGACTGTAGCATGGGAGACCCAGTACTTC.

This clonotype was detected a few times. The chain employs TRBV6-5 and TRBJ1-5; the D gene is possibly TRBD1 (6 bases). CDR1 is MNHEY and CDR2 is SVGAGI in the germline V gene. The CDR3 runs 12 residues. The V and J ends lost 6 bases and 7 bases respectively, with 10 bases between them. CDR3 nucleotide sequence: TGTGCCAGCAGAACAGGGTTACAGCCCCAGCATTTT. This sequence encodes CASRTGLQPQHF.

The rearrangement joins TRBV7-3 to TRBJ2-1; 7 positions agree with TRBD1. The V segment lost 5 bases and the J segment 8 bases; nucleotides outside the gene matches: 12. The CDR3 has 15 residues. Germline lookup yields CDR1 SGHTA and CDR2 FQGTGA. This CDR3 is CASSLSLRQGHEQFF. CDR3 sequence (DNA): TGTGCCAGCAGCCTATCCCTTCGACAGGGTCATGAGCAGTTCTTC.

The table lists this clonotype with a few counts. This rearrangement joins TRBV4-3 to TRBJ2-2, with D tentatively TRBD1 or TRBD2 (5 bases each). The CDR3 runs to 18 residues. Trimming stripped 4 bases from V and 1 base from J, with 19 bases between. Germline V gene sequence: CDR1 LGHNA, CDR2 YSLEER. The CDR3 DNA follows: TGCGCCAGCAGCCGTCAGTTAACCGGGACGGGGAACACCGGGGAGCTGTTTTTT. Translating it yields CASSRQLTGTGNTGELFF.